The rows below give T cell receptor beta chains drawn from one sample of a study of blood T cell repertoires in COVID-19. Clones were read by immunoSEQ multiplex PCR, and TCRdb kept only the in-frame ones, dropping some. The repertoire holds around 330,000 clones, with roughly 90% as singletons. The sample was PBMCs or T cells enriched from blood (not recorded which). The receptors originated from a woman aged 40 to 50 who had recovered from COVID-19. CDR3s include the opening cysteine and the closing phenylalanine or tryptophan. D genes are given only for firm matches.

>TRBJ1-1|-|TRBV2
TGTGCCAGTCTGACATCGTTGAACACTGAAGCTTTCTTT
CASLTSLNTEAFF
>TRBJ2-3|TRBD2|TRBV4-3
TGCGCCAGCAGCCAAGGCGGACTAGGTGGGGATACGCAGTATTTT
CASSQGGLGGDTQYF
>TRBJ1-5|-|TRBV5-1
TGCGCCAGCAGCTTGGTTGGGGGCGAGGGTCAGCCCCAGCATTTT
CASSLVGGEGQPQHF
>TRBJ1-1|-|TRBV6-5
TGTGCCAGCAGTTACTCGAGGTACTTGAACACTGAAGCTTTCTTT
CASSYSRYLNTEAFF
>TRBJ1-2|TRBD1|TRBV30
TGTGCCTGGAGTGAAACCGGGACAGGGGGCGAGTTTGGCTACACCTTC
CAWSETGTGGEFGYTF
>TRBJ2-2|-|TRBV3-1/TRBV3-2
TGTGCCAGCAGCCAAGAGGCGGTAGCGGCTTCGGGCACCGGGGAGCTGTTTTTT
CASSQEAVAASGTGELFF
>TRBJ1-2|-|TRBV7-2
TGTGCCAGCAGCTCCCCTCCCCAGTCCGTCTATGGCTACACCTTC
CASSSPPQSVYGYTF
>TRBJ1-4|TRBD1|TRBV19
TGTGCCAGTAGTGACTATGGACAGGGAAATGAAAAACTGTTTTTT
CASSDYGQGNEKLFF
>TRBJ2-3|TRBD2|TRBV6-2/TRBV6-3
TGTGCCAGCAGTATCACTAGCGGGGGAGGGGAAGATACGCAGTATTTT
CASSITSGGGEDTQYF
>TRBJ2-2|-|TRBV24-1
TGTGCCACCAGTGATTTGGGGGGGGCCACCGGGGAGCTGTTTTTT
CATSDLGGATGELFF
>TRBJ2-7|TRBD1|TRBV5-5
TGTGCCAGCAGCTTGAACAACAGGGGCTACGAGCAGTACTTC
CASSLNNRGYEQYF
>TRBJ2-1|-|TRBV9
TGTGCCAGCAGCGCGAGGAGCTCCTACAATGAGCAGTTCTTC
CASSARSSYNEQFF
>TRBJ2-5|TRBD2|TRBV9
TGTGCCAGCAGCAAAAGCGGGGTCTCTAGGAACGGCCAAGAGACCCAGTACTTC
CASSKSGVSRNGQETQYF